This TCR beta chain is drawn from a study of cytomegalovirus exposure and HLA in healthy donors. In the study overall: Per a later analysis, the roughly 700 first-cohort and approximately 120 validation repertoires shared one platform.

TCRdb's copy holds only in-frame clones and misses some; the assay was immunoSEQ multiplex PCR. The repertoire consists of 68,000 or so clones, with about 90% occurring once and the leading ten covering 2.5% to 4%. This clone has a single count. Its antigen is not known. The study's findings and limits: About 150 TCR beta chains were listed as cytomegalovirus-associated.

Germline CDR1 and CDR2: MDHEN and SYDVKM. This CDR3 has 15 residues. V gave up 8 bases and J gave up 0 bases, with 14 bases separating them. The sample consisted of PBMCs. The sequence came from a young man in good health and CMV-seronegative. V usage is TRBV28 and J usage is TRBJ2-1; possibly TRBD2 for D (6 bases). The CDR3 DNA reads TGTGCCAGCTCTGTAGCGGCCCCCTCCTACAATGAGCAGTTCTTC. As protein: CASSVAAPSYNEQFF.